What follows are 31 T cell receptor beta chains derived from one specimen sequenced in a study of T cell responses to AZD1222 COVID-19 vaccine listed by TCRdb under 2021. Library generation was performed with the immunoSEQ multiplex PCR assay. This is the immuneACCESS table as TCRdb keeps it, with only in-frame sequences that have V and J called. A part of the clones is gone; compared with another copy, unresolved V genes explain less than half, and the rest is unexplained. The sample records 90,000 to 95,000 clones, approximately 91% of which are singletons. In total, the top ten clones hold about 20% of the sample. The time point label of this sample denotes: baseline before first vaccination. The specimen comprised peripheral blood, sampled on day 0 of AZD1222 vaccination. The source of these receptors is an adult in good health.

This chain joins TRBV14 and TRBJ2-7; D may be TRBD2 (5 bases). This CDR3 has 14 amino acids. Trimming stripped 1 base from V and 7 bases from J, with 14 bases between. Looked up from germline, CDR1 is SGHDN and CDR2 is FVKESK. This chain's CDR3 is CASSQARGSGEQYF. Here the CDR3 DNA reads TGTGCCAGCAGCCAAGCCCGGGGATCGGGGGAGCAGTACTTC.

This rearrangement joins TRBV18 to TRBJ1-2; D possibly corresponds to TRBD1 (5 bases). Germline CDR1 and CDR2: KGHSH and LQKENI. The CDR3 loop spans 14 amino acids. Trimming cost V 2 bases and J 8 bases, with 15 bases left between them. The DNA for the CDR3 is TGTGCCAGCTCACCAGGTGCAGGGACGGGCGGCTACACCTTC. This sequence encodes CASSPGAGTGGYTF.

The chain links TRBV7-6 to TRBJ2-3; 8 nucleotides agree with TRBD2. With 3 bases clipped from V and 0 bases from J, the junction kept 8 bases outside the gene matches. This CDR3 comprises 17 residues. Germline V gene data show CDR1 as SGHVS and CDR2 as FNYEAQ. Here the CDR3 DNA reads TGTGCCAGCAGCTTCCGGGGTAGCGGGGCCAGCACAGATACGCAGTATTTT. Translating it yields CASSFRGSGASTDTQYF.

The CDR3 loop is CASSQSFGTQYF. The CDR3, as DNA: TGTGCCAGCAGCCAATCTTTCGGTACGCAGTATTTT. V usage is TRBV16 and J usage is TRBJ2-3; no clear D gene. Looked up from germline, CDR1 is KGHSY and CDR2 is FQNENV. The CDR3 totals 12 residues. V was pared by 0 bases and J by 8 bases, with 6 bases between.

This sequence joins TRBV19 and TRBJ1-1; D not certain. Between the trimmed V and J ends, which lost 3 bases and 1 base, there was a span of 12 bases. Germline CDR1 reads LNHDA; CDR2 reads SQIVND (reference sequence). CDR3 length equals 15 residues. This CDR3 is CASSINLRQNTEAFF. The CDR3 DNA sequence: TGTGCCAGTAGTATCAACCTTCGGCAGAACACTGAAGCTTTCTTT.

This chain connects TRBV7-6 to TRBJ2-5; 7 bases fit TRBD2. The length of the CDR3 is 12 residues. The junction had 1 base not matched to a gene; V was cut back by 5 bases and J by 4 bases. The germline V gene encodes CDR1 SGHVS and CDR2 FNYEAQ. The CDR3: CASSGGGETQYF. The CDR3 DNA sequence: TGTGCCAGCAGCGGGGGGGGAGAGACCCAGTACTTC.

The genes are TRBV6-5 and TRBJ2-6; D call uncertain. V was pared by 2 bases and J by 4 bases, with 9 bases between. Germline V gene data show CDR1 as MNHEY and CDR2 as SVGAGI. The CDR3 is 15 amino acids. CDR3 sequence: CASSYVGSGANVLTF. Here the CDR3 DNA reads TGTGCCAGCAGTTACGTGGGGTCCGGGGCCAACGTCCTGACTTTC.

This sequence joins TRBV12-3 or TRBV12-4 and TRBJ1-2, with D maybe TRBD1 (6 bases). The CDR3 is 13 residues long. V was trimmed by 2 bases and J by 3 bases, leaving 7 bases between them. This CDR3 is CASSLNRDYGYTF. CDR3 sequence (DNA): TGTGCCAGCAGTTTAAACAGGGACTATGGCTACACCTTC.

This sequence joins TRBV12-3 or TRBV12-4 and TRBJ2-3; no reliable D call. Trimming removed 6 bases from V and 2 bases from J, with 6 bases in between. This CDR3 region has 12 residues. As DNA, the CDR3 is TGTGCCAGCAGAAAGTTCACAGATACGCAGTATTTT. Protein product: CASRKFTDTQYF.

This rearrangement joins TRBV19 to TRBJ2-1; D is ambiguous. The CDR3 has 16 residues. Trimming left V 1 base short and J 6 bases short, with 16 bases between. Germline V lookup: CDR1 LNHDA, CDR2 SQIVND (reference sequence). The CDR3, as DNA: TGTGCCAGTAGTATAGTGGCCCTCTTGATTGGCAATGAGCAGTTCTTC. It encodes CASSIVALLIGNEQFF.

The chain carries TRBV6-2 or TRBV6-3 and TRBJ2-3; 8 bases are a match to TRBD2. Per the germline V gene, CDR1 is MNHEY and CDR2 is SVGEGT. The CDR3 extends over 15 amino acids. Trimming took 5 bases from V and 0 from J; bases not matched to a gene: 4. The CDR3 sequence is CASSHLAGSTDTQYF. The CDR3 region has the DNA TGTGCCAGCAGTCATCTAGCGGGTAGCACAGATACGCAGTATTTT.

V and J are TRBV5-1 and TRBJ2-2; D might be TRBD2 (5 bases). V was clipped by 5 bases and J by 4 bases, with 12 bases between them. Germline lookup yields CDR1 SGHRS and CDR2 YFSETQ. This CDR3 comprises 14 residues. CDR3 residues: CASSPMGSTGELFF. The CDR3 DNA reads as TGCGCCAGCAGTCCTATGGGGAGCACCGGGGAGCTGTTTTTT.

The chain links TRBV12-3 or TRBV12-4 to TRBJ1-1; D unresolved. The CDR3 contains 13 residues. The germline V and J ends were trimmed by 6 bases and 6 bases, with 14 bases remaining between them. The CDR3 region has the DNA TGTGCCAGCAGGCTCGACGGCGGCGCTGAAGCTTTCTTT. Protein product: CASRLDGGAEAFF.

This rearrangement joins TRBV12-3 or TRBV12-4 to TRBJ2-5, with TRBD1 matching 9 bases. V trimming: 7 bases; J trimming: 5 bases; junction bases outside the gene matches: 5. CDR3 length: 13 residues. The CDR3 DNA follows: TGTGCCAGCAACCCCGGGACAGGGGAGACCCAGTACTTC. This translates into CASNPGTGETQYF.

For this clone: Its ends do not fully match the called genes, so a read error is possible. The V call is TRBV28, the J call TRBJ1-4, with a weak D call TRBD1 (6 bases). This CDR3 is 14 amino acids long. The V gene's germline CDR1 is MDHEN and CDR2 SYDVKM. The CDR3, as DNA: TGTGCCAGCAGTTTATTGGACGGTACACAGGGTATGAAGTTT. Translating gives CASSLLDGTQGMKF.

The V gene is TRBV7-2, the J gene TRBJ1-2, with 8 bases that match TRBD1. Per the germline V gene, CDR1 is SGHTA and CDR2 is FQGNSA. V lost 4 bases to trimming and J lost 5 bases; unmatched junction nucleotides: 12. This CDR3 is built from 16 residues. CDR3 bases: TGTGCCAGCAGCTCAGCTACAGGGGGAGGCCGTTATGGCTACACCTTC. Its protein product is CASSSATGGGRYGYTF. The complete variable domain, with remaining parts taken from reference TRBV7-2 and TRBJ1-2, reads GAGVSQSPSNKVTEKGKDVELRCDPISGHTALYWYRQSLGQGLEFLIYFQGNSAPDKSGLPSDRFSAERTGGSVSTLTIQRTQQEDSAVYLCASSSATGGGRYGYTFGSGTRLTVV.

V and J are TRBV18 and TRBJ2-3, with TRBD1 matching 8 bases. Germline CDR1 is KGHSH and CDR2 is LQKENI. The ends lost 4 bases at V and 7 bases at J; junction bases unmatched: 7. The CDR3 is made up of 14 amino acids. CDR3 sequence (DNA): TGTGCCAGCTCACGAGGGACAGGCGATTATACGCAGTATTTT. Translation: CASSRGTGDYTQYF.

This clone was seen a single time. The gene calls are TRBV5-1 and TRBJ1-1; 8 bases match TRBD1. The CDR3 sequence is 15 residues long. V shed 0 bases, J shed 2 bases, and the junction held 3 bases outside the gene matches. CDR1 and CDR2 (germline): SGHRS, YFSETQ. CDR3 sequence (DNA): TGCGCCAGCAGCTTGGGGGGACAGGATAACACTGAAGCTTTCTTT. Its protein product is CASSLGGQDNTEAFF.

This chain connects TRBV5-1 to TRBJ1-5; possible D gene TRBD1, 5 bases. Trimming stripped 4 bases from V and 1 base from J, with 9 bases between. There are 14 residues in the CDR3. Germline V lookup: CDR1 SGHRS, CDR2 YFSETQ. CDR3 sequence: CASSPWDSNQPQHF. The DNA of the CDR3 is TGCGCCAGCAGCCCGTGGGACAGCAATCAGCCCCAGCATTTT.

V and J are TRBV7-9 and TRBJ2-1, with TRBD2 identical over 9 bases. Germline CDR1 reads SEHNR; CDR2 reads FQNEAQ (reference sequence). The CDR3 consists of 18 residues. V gave up 5 bases and J gave up 6 bases; unmatched junction bases: 17. CDR3 nucleotide sequence: TGTGCCAGCAGCGCCCCATACCCCCAGAGCGGGGGGTCCAATGAGCAGTTCTTC. This translates into CASSAPYPQSGGSNEQFF.

V and J are TRBV7-9 and TRBJ2-3; no firm D call. The CDR3 runs to 14 residues. V lost 7 bases to trimming and J lost 1 base, with 12 bases between them. Germline V gives CDR1 SEHNR, CDR2 FQNEAQ (reference sequence). The CDR3 sequence is CASTPWAGTDTQYF. The CDR3 DNA follows: TGTGCCAGCACCCCCTGGGCCGGCACAGATACGCAGTATTTT.

The V call is TRBV15, the J call TRBJ2-1, with TRBD1 matching over 9 bases. V gave up 1 base and J gave up 4 bases; unmatched junction bases: 2. The germline V gene encodes CDR1 LNHNV and CDR2 YYDKDF (reference sequence). The CDR3 runs 15 residues. CDR3 DNA: TGTGCCACCAGCAGAGCGGGACAGGGATACAATGAGCAGTTCTTC. Encoded protein: CATSRAGQGYNEQFF.

This chain joins TRBV19 and TRBJ1-1; no clear D. Per the germline V gene, CDR1 is LNHDA and CDR2 is SQIVND (reference sequence). Trimming left V 7 bases short and J 1 base short, with 16 bases between. The CDR3 runs to 15 residues. CDR3 nucleotide sequence: TGTGCCAGTACCGATTACGCGGCGGGGAACACTGAAGCTTTCTTT. Translated, it gives CASTDYAAGNTEAFF.

V is TRBV2 and J is TRBJ2-5; TRBD2 agrees at 8 bases. V trimming: 7 bases; J trimming: 5 bases; junction bases outside the gene matches: 12. The CDR3 has 15 residues. From germline, CDR1 is SNHLY and CDR2 FYNNEI. CDR3 coding DNA: TGTGCCAGCAAAGAAGACCTAGCGGGTCTGGAGACCCAGTACTTC. Its translation is CASKEDLAGLETQYF.

V usage is TRBV7-2 and J usage is TRBJ2-7; D is possibly TRBD2 (6 bases). CDR1 is SGHTA, CDR2 FQGNSA, per germline. This CDR3 region has 13 residues. V was clipped by 1 base and J by 9 bases, with 13 bases between them. CDR3 nucleotide sequence: TGTGCCAGCAGCTTAGATAGCGGCCGGGGGCAGTACTTC. Translated: CASSLDSGRGQYF. Complete variable domain (other parts from reference TRBV7-2 and TRBJ2-7): GAGVSQSPSNKVTEKGKDVELRCDPISGHTALYWYRQSLGQGLEFLIYFQGNSAPDKSGLPSDRFSAERTGGSVSTLTIQRTQQEDSAVYLCASSLDSGRGQYFGPGTRLTVT.

The chain carries TRBV6-5 and TRBJ2-3; D is uncertain. Per the germline V gene, CDR1 is MNHEY and CDR2 is SVGAGI. This CDR3 region has 14 residues. V gave up 4 bases and J gave up 0 bases, with 8 bases separating them. The CDR3 loop reads CASSSSHSTDTQYF. CDR3 DNA sequence: TGTGCCAGCAGTTCATCGCATAGCACAGATACGCAGTATTTT.

The chain carries TRBV5-5 and TRBJ2-2; D remains unclear. The CDR3 is made up of 16 amino acids. Germline V gene data show CDR1 as SGHKS and CDR2 as YYEKEE (reference sequence). Trimming cost V 2 bases and J 1 base, with 12 bases left between them. CDR3: CASSFYSGLNTGELFF. CDR3 nucleotide sequence: TGTGCCAGCAGCTTTTATTCGGGCCTGAACACCGGGGAGCTGTTTTTT.

The chain joins TRBV9 to TRBJ2-6; D not resolved. Deletions cut 0 bases from V and 0 bases from J, with 7 bases between. This CDR3 region has 16 residues. Germline-derived CDR1 and CDR2 are SGDLS and YYNGEE. CDR3 sequence: CASSVGSISGANVLTF. Written as DNA, the CDR3 is TGTGCCAGCAGCGTAGGCTCTATCTCTGGGGCCAACGTCCTGACTTTC.

CDR3 nucleotide sequence: TGTGCCAGCACCTCCCCTGGCGAGGGCTCTGGAAACACCATATATTTT. This encodes CASTSPGEGSGNTIYF. The V call is TRBV28, the J call TRBJ1-3; D not resolved. The CDR3 spans 16 residues. V shed 7 bases and J shed 0 bases, with 16 bases lying between them. CDR1 is MDHEN, CDR2 SYDVKM, per germline.

This chain joins TRBV3-1 (or the pseudogene TRBV3-2) and TRBJ2-3, with TRBD1 as a possible D gene (6 bases). The V and J ends lost 1 base and 6 bases respectively, with 11 bases between them. Germline assignment: CDR1 LGHDT and CDR2 YNNKEL (reference sequence). The CDR3 loop spans 14 amino acids. CDR3 residues: CASSQGTVRDTQYF. DNA of the CDR3: TGTGCCAGCAGCCAAGGGACAGTTCGTGATACGCAGTATTTT.

This chain joins TRBV9 and TRBJ2-5; D uncertain. Germline V CDR1 and CDR2: SGDLS, YYNGEE. V gave up 0 bases and J gave up 4 bases, with 10 bases separating them. This CDR3 contains 14 residues. CDR3 amino acids: CASSVGRARETQYF. CDR3 DNA sequence: TGTGCCAGCAGCGTAGGAAGGGCCCGAGAGACCCAGTACTTC.